One sample yielded the 11 T cell receptor beta chains listed below, sequenced in a study of Ad26.COV2.S vaccination and SARS-CoV-2 variants. TCRdb's table, derived via immunoSEQ multiplex PCR, lists solely in-frame clones and lacks some. The sample lists around 320,000 clones; roughly 87% were seen once. Treatment indicated: some 20 received Ad26.COV2.S at low or high dose, single or two shots; about 5 received placebo; per-sample allocation not given. Each sample was drawn 63 days after the first injection (of vaccine or placebo). Here the sequenced sample was peripheral blood, taken in a trial of Ad26.COV2.S vaccine versus placebo. Receptors were obtained from a person aged 18-65 years who received the Ad26.COV2.S COVID-19 vaccine or a placebo.

The CDR3 region has the DNA TGTGCCAGCAGCCAACCCCCTACCCAGTACTTC. Its protein is CASSQPPTQYF. The V and J genes are TRBV3-1 (or the pseudogene TRBV3-2) and TRBJ2-5; D is ambiguous. There are 11 residues in the CDR3. V lost 2 bases to trimming and J lost 8 bases, with 6 bases between them. Germline V gene lookup returns CDR1 LGHDT and CDR2 YNNKEL (reference sequence).

J is TRBJ1-2 and V is TRBV7-8, with TRBD1 matching over 12 bases. Germline trimming cut 4 bases from V and 1 base from J; bases unmatched to any gene: 10. The CDR3 contains 18 residues. The germline V gene has CDR1 SGHVS and CDR2 FQNEAQ. The CDR3 loop is CASSSSPGQGAFNYGYTF. CDR3 DNA: TGTGCCAGCAGCTCCTCCCCGGGACAGGGGGCGTTTAACTATGGCTACACCTTC.

The chain joins TRBV6-6 to TRBJ1-5, with D perhaps matching TRBD1 (5 bases). V dropped 6 bases and J dropped 0 bases, with 9 bases sitting between them. This CDR3 contains 14 residues. The germline gives CDR1 MNHNY, CDR2 SVGAGI (reference sequence). This CDR3 reads CASSSDSSNQPQHF. In DNA form, the CDR3 reads TGTGCCAGCAGCTCCGACAGTAGCAATCAGCCCCAGCATTTT.

This clone was seen just once. The chain is built from TRBV30 and TRBJ2-7, with D maybe TRBD2 (6 bases). Between the trimmed V and J ends, which lost 4 bases and 3 bases, there was a span of 16 bases. This CDR3 comprises 14 residues. CDR1 and CDR2 from the germline V gene are GTSNPN and SVGIG (reference sequence). The DNA of the CDR3 is TGTGCCTGGAACCGTCCAAGGGGAGGCTACGAGCAGTACTTC. Amino acids: CAWNRPRGGYEQYF.

The rearrangement uses TRBV30 and TRBJ2-7, with TRBD1 matching over 8 bases. The CDR3 loop spans 13 amino acids. The V gene's germline CDR1 is GTSNPN and CDR2 SVGIG (reference sequence). V gave up 2 bases and J gave up 6 bases; unmatched junction bases: 6. This CDR3 is CAWSQGQGVEQYF. DNA for the CDR3: TGTGCCTGGAGTCAAGGACAGGGCGTCGAGCAGTACTTC.

The V and J genes are TRBV30 and TRBJ2-5; D unclear. Per the germline V gene, CDR1 is GTSNPN and CDR2 is SVGIG (reference sequence). V lost 5 bases, J lost 0 bases, and 13 bases lay in between. CDR3 length: 14 amino acids. The CDR3 is CAWEPPKYQETQYF. CDR3 in DNA: TGTGCCTGGGAGCCGCCGAAGTACCAAGAGACCCAGTACTTC. Full variable domain (remainder filled in from reference TRBV30 and TRBJ2-5): SQTIHQWPATLVQPVGSPLSLECTVEGTSNPNLYWYRQAAGRGLQLLFYSVGIGQISSEVPQNLSASRPQDRQFILSSKKLLLSDSGFYLCAWEPPKYQETQYFGPGTRLLVL.

The chain combines TRBV21-1 with TRBJ2-7; the tabulated D call, TRBD1, remains unverified against the DNA. TRBV21-1 counts as a pseudogene. The CDR3 runs 13 residues. CDR3 nucleotide sequence: TGTGCCAGCAGCAAGGGGGCAAGGTTCGAGCAGTACTTC. Translating gives CASSKGARFEQYF.

The CDR3 sequence is CASSQDRGALNSPLHF. CDR3 in DNA: TGTGCCAGCAGCCAAGATCGAGGTGCCTTGAATTCACCCCTCCACTTT. The rearrangement joins TRBV4-2 to TRBJ1-6; D not certain. The CDR3 runs 16 residues. Germline V gene lookup returns CDR1 LGHNA and CDR2 YNFKEQ. Trimming removed 0 bases at V and 7 bases at J, with 13 bases between.

V usage is TRBV21-1 and J usage is TRBJ1-1; the table's D call of TRBD1 was not tested on the DNA. TRBV21-1 is marked as a pseudogene. This CDR3 contains 14 residues. Here the CDR3 DNA reads TGTGCCAGCAGCGCAGACAGGGTGTACACTGAAGCTTTCTTT. It encodes CASSADRVYTEAFF.

CDR3 nucleotide sequence: TGTGCCAGTAGTAGCGCCGTTTCTGGGGTTAACTATGGCTACACCTTC. As protein: CASSSAVSGVNYGYTF. This chain connects TRBV19 to TRBJ1-2; D not certain. V was shortened by 4 bases and J by 1 base, with 16 bases between the two germline ends. The CDR3 covers 16 residues. Germline CDR1 LNHDA, CDR2 SQIVND (reference sequence).

The chain employs TRBV3-1 (or the pseudogene TRBV3-2) and TRBJ1-1; TRBD1 might be the D (5 bases). CDR1 LGHDT and CDR2 YNNKEL come from the germline V gene (reference sequence). V dropped 6 bases and J dropped 2 bases, with 13 bases sitting between them. The CDR3 covers 14 residues. The CDR3 bases are TGTGCCAGCAGTCAGACCGACAGTAACACTGAAGCTTTCTTT. Translated: CASSQTDSNTEAFF.